The 32 T cell receptor beta chains below come from one sample, sequenced in a study of lymphopenia after photon versus proton radiotherapy. Clones were sequenced by immunoSEQ multiplex PCR, and TCRdb holds only the in-frame ones, with some missing. The repertoire holds 150,000 to 200,000 clones, 88% seen once, with about 4.7% in the top ten. The material sequenced was peripheral blood, taken from a patient treated with photon-based radiotherapy. The receptors shown here come from a man aged 50 to 60 with gastric cancer.

This clone was detected only a few times. J is TRBJ1-2 and V is TRBV5-6; possible D gene TRBD1, 6 bases. Germline CDR1 and CDR2: SGHDT and YYEEEE. V was clipped by 4 bases and J by 2 bases, with 12 bases between them. This CDR3 is built from 14 residues. CDR3 loop: CASSPWTENYGYTF. CDR3 coding DNA: TGTGCCAGCAGCCCATGGACAGAAAACTATGGCTACACCTTC.

J is TRBJ1-5 and V is TRBV28; no reliable D call. The germline V gene encodes CDR1 MDHEN and CDR2 SYDVKM. V dropped 2 bases and J dropped 7 bases, with 6 bases sitting between them. The CDR3 spans 12 residues. The CDR3 loop reads CASSLGQQPQHF. DNA of the CDR3: TGTGCCAGCAGTTTAGGGCAGCAGCCCCAGCATTTT.

The chain employs TRBV30 and TRBJ1-1, with D unresolved. Trimming pared 2 bases from V and 5 bases from J, leaving 12 bases between. Looked up from germline, CDR1 is GTSNPN and CDR2 is SVGIG (reference sequence). There are 13 residues in the CDR3. The CDR3 DNA follows: TGTGCCTGGAGTCGGCAGGTAGGGACTGAAGCTTTCTTT. Amino acids: CAWSRQVGTEAFF.

The gene calls are TRBV4-1 and TRBJ2-3; 8 bases align to TRBD1. The CDR3 totals 16 residues. J was trimmed by 6 bases and V by 2 bases; bases with no gene match: 10. The germline CDR1 and CDR2 sequences are MGHRA and YSYEKL. The CDR3 spells CASSQQGAPGVDTQYF. For the CDR3, the DNA is TGCGCCAGCAGCCAACAGGGGGCCCCGGGCGTGGATACGCAGTATTTT.

V and J are TRBV5-1 and TRBJ2-5; D remains ambiguous. The germline gives CDR1 SGHRS, CDR2 YFSETQ. The CDR3 sequence is 14 residues long. The ends were cut back, 0 bases at V and 4 bases at J, with 10 bases in the middle. CDR3 nucleotide sequence: TGCGCCAGCAGCTTGGCAACAGCAGCAGAGACCCAGTACTTC. This sequence encodes CASSLATAAETQYF.

This chain links TRBV19 with TRBJ2-1; 7 bases are a match to TRBD1. The CDR3 covers 14 residues. Per germline, CDR1 LNHDA and CDR2 SQIVND (reference sequence). V trimming: 5 bases; J trimming: 5 bases; junction bases outside the gene matches: 6. CDR3 coding DNA: TGTGCCAGTAGTTTTACAGGGGCTAACAATGAGCAGTTCTTC. Translating it yields CASSFTGANNEQFF. Full variable domain (remainder filled in from reference TRBV19 and TRBJ2-1): DGGITQSPKYLFRKEGQNVTLSCEQNLNHDAMYWYRQDPGQGLRLIYYSQIVNDFQKGDIAEGYSVSREKKESFPLTVTSAQKNPTAFYLCASSFTGANNEQFFGPGTRLTVL.

The CDR3 region is CASSFSSWSNEKLFF. CDR3 coding DNA: TGTGCCAGCAGCTTCTCTAGTTGGTCTAATGAAAAACTGTTTTTT. The chain is built from TRBV5-5 and TRBJ1-4; D not resolved. V was cut by 2 bases and J by 3 bases, with 11 bases left in between. Germline loops: CDR1 SGHKS, CDR2 YYEKEE (reference sequence). The CDR3 loop spans 15 amino acids.

This clone was seen a handful of times. This chain joins TRBV19 and TRBJ2-1; D may be TRBD1 or TRBD2 (5 bases each). Trimming shortened V by 1 base and J by 2 bases, and 9 bases separated the two germline ends. The germline CDR1 and CDR2 sequences are LNHDA and SQIVND (reference sequence). The CDR3 totals 15 residues. The CDR3 loop reads CASSIGRGPYNEQFF. The CDR3 DNA sequence: TGTGCCAGTAGTATAGGTAGGGGACCCTACAATGAGCAGTTCTTC. Complete variable domain (other parts from reference TRBV19 and TRBJ2-1): DGGITQSPKYLFRKEGQNVTLSCEQNLNHDAMYWYRQDPGQGLRLIYYSQIVNDFQKGDIAEGYSVSREKKESFPLTVTSAQKNPTAFYLCASSIGRGPYNEQFFGPGTRLTVL.

The table lists this clone with a few counts. The genes are TRBV5-6 and TRBJ2-7; D is possibly TRBD1 (6 bases). The CDR3 extends over 11 amino acids. CDR1 is SGHDT and CDR2 is YYEEEE in the germline V gene. Trimming removed 3 bases from V and 6 bases from J, with 7 bases in between. The CDR3, as DNA: TGTGCCAGCAGCTACAGGGTCGAGCAGTACTTC. Its translation: CASSYRVEQYF.

The CDR3 DNA follows: TGTGCCAGCACTATAGGGGCTGGGGAGACCCAGTACTTC. This gives the protein CASTIGAGETQYF. The rearrangement joins TRBV2 to TRBJ2-5, with D possibly being TRBD1 (5 bases). Looked up from germline, CDR1 is SNHLY and CDR2 is FYNNEI. Trimming cost V 7 bases and J 5 bases, with 14 bases left between them. The length of the CDR3 is 13 residues.

V usage is TRBV27 and J usage is TRBJ2-1; D might be TRBD2 (6 bases). CDR1 and CDR2 from the germline V gene are MNHEY and SMNVEV (reference sequence). V lost 2 bases and J lost 4, with 15 bases in between. The length of the CDR3 is 16 residues. Here the CDR3 DNA reads TGTGCCAGCAGTTTAGTTGGGACTCCGACGTACAATGAGCAGTTCTTC. The encoded protein is CASSLVGTPTYNEQFF.

This clone was seen only once. The rearrangement links TRBV19 to TRBJ2-3; D possibly corresponds to TRBD2 (6 bases). This CDR3 is 15 amino acids long. V lost 5 bases and J lost 2, with 14 bases in between. Germline values: CDR1 LNHDA, CDR2 SQIVND (reference sequence). Here the CDR3 reads CASSLQRVATDTQYF. The CDR3 DNA reads as TGTGCCAGTAGTCTGCAGCGGGTCGCCACAGATACGCAGTATTTT.

This chain links TRBV7-3 with TRBJ2-3; 9 positions match TRBD2. The CDR3 is 18 residues long. Germline CDR1 SGHTA, CDR2 FQGTGA. V was pared by 1 base and J by 6 bases, with 14 bases of the junction left unmatched. CDR3 coding DNA: TGTGCCAGCAGCTTAAAGTACGGGCGGGAGGGAGGTTCGGATACGCAGTATTTT. Its protein product is CASSLKYGREGGSDTQYF. The full variable domain, in which reference TRBV7-3 and TRBJ2-3 provide the parts outside the CDR3, is GAGVSQTPSNKVTEKGKYVELRCDPISGHTALYWYRQSLGQGPEFLIYFQGTGAADDSGLPNDRFFAVRPEGSVSTLKIQRTERGDSAVYLCASSLKYGREGGSDTQYFGPGTRLTVL.

The rearrangement links TRBV28 to TRBJ1-1; TRBD1 matches at 8 bases. Germline CDR1 is MDHEN and CDR2 is SYDVKM. The length of the CDR3 is 15 residues. The V and J ends lost 5 bases and 6 bases, in that order; junction bases with no gene match: 11. Here the CDR3 reads CASSRQGIPSPEAFF. CDR3 DNA sequence: TGTGCCAGCAGTCGACAGGGGATCCCCTCCCCTGAAGCTTTCTTT.

The chain employs TRBV6-1 and TRBJ1-1; D may be TRBD1 (5 bases). Trimming cost V 6 bases and J 3 bases, with 14 bases left between them. Germline CDR1 MNHNS, CDR2 SASEGT. The CDR3 is 14 residues long. The CDR3 reads CASSALGRDTEAFF. The CDR3 nucleotides read TGTGCCAGCAGCGCCTTGGGACGGGACACTGAAGCTTTCTTT.

The chain employs TRBV27 and TRBJ2-7, with 9 bases identical to TRBD1. The CDR3 extends over 14 amino acids. Looked up from germline, CDR1 is MNHEY and CDR2 is SMNVEV (reference sequence). The J segment lost 3 bases and the V segment lost 5 bases, leaving 5 bases of the junction unmatched. The CDR3 DNA follows: TGTGCCAGCAGTCCGCAGACAGGGGGCTACGAGCAGTACTTC. Translated, it gives CASSPQTGGYEQYF.

This clone was counted once. The V and J genes are TRBV18 and TRBJ2-3, with 7 bases identical to TRBD1. The CDR3 totals 14 residues. The V segment lost 5 bases and the J segment 3 bases; nucleotides outside the gene matches: 5. Germline V gene data show CDR1 as KGHSH and CDR2 as LQKENI. The CDR3 sequence: CASSGQVATDTQYF. The CDR3, as DNA: TGTGCCAGCTCAGGACAGGTCGCGACAGATACGCAGTATTTT.

The gene calls are TRBV7-3 and TRBJ2-3; D may correspond to TRBD1 or TRBD2 (6 bases each). The germline gives CDR1 SGHTA, CDR2 FQGTGA. This CDR3 has 13 amino acids. The germline V and J ends were trimmed by 2 bases and 12 bases, with 15 bases remaining between them. CDR3 sequence: CASSLQDEGGQYF. The CDR3 nucleotides are TGTGCCAGCAGCTTACAGGATGAGGGGGGCCAGTATTTT.

The chain is built from TRBV19 and TRBJ2-7, with D unclear. Trimming pared 5 bases from V and 5 bases from J, leaving 22 bases between. This CDR3 is built from 16 residues. In germline, CDR1 is LNHDA, CDR2 SQIVND (reference sequence). The CDR3 sequence is CASSVNPDPIWDEQYF. Written as DNA, the CDR3 is TGTGCCAGTAGTGTTAATCCGGACCCGATCTGGGACGAGCAGTACTTC. Together with reference TRBV19 and TRBJ2-7, the CDR3 gives the full variable domain: DGGITQSPKYLFRKEGQNVTLSCEQNLNHDAMYWYRQDPGQGLRLIYYSQIVNDFQKGDIAEGYSVSREKKESFPLTVTSAQKNPTAFYLCASSVNPDPIWDEQYFGPGTRLTVT.

The chain uses TRBV6-5 and TRBJ1-1; D gene unclear. V was pared by 0 bases and J by 1 base, with 12 bases between. Germline loops: CDR1 MNHEY, CDR2 SVGAGI. CDR3 size: 16 residues. The CDR3 reads CASSYSNVGPNTEAFF. The CDR3 nucleotides read TGTGCCAGCAGTTACTCGAATGTAGGGCCGAACACTGAAGCTTTCTTT.

Notes on this clone: The junction departs from germline at one end; a sequencing error may be responsible. V gene TRBV18 combines with J gene TRBJ2-2, with D possibly being TRBD2 (5 bases). There are 16 residues in the CDR3. CDR1 is KGHSH and CDR2 is LQKENI in the germline V gene. CDR3 protein: CASSPPGRGNAGELFF. DNA of the CDR3: TGTGCCAGCTCACCACCGGGCAGAGGGAACGCCGGGGAGCTGTTTTTT.

This clone was recorded only once. The chain carries TRBV27 and TRBJ1-2; no clear D gene. V shed 6 bases and J shed 2 bases, with 10 bases lying between them. This CDR3 has 13 residues. From germline, CDR1 is MNHEY and CDR2 SMNVEV (reference sequence). DNA for the CDR3: TGTGCCAGCAGAGAAGACCGAAACTATGGCTACACCTTC. It is translated as CASREDRNYGYTF.

The J gene is TRBJ2-3, the V gene TRBV6-6; D is perhaps TRBD1 (6 bases). This CDR3 is built from 16 residues. Germline V gene data show CDR1 as MNHNY and CDR2 as SVGAGI (reference sequence). V gave up 2 bases and J gave up 2 bases, with 14 bases separating them. CDR3 sequence reads: CASSYGAGVNTDTQYF. The CDR3 DNA sequence: TGTGCCAGCAGTTACGGGGCAGGGGTGAACACAGATACGCAGTATTTT.

The gene calls are TRBV30 and TRBJ2-1, with 8 bases fitting TRBD1. Germline CDR1 and CDR2: GTSNPN and SVGIG (reference sequence). This CDR3 has 15 residues. The V and J ends lost 1 base and 6 bases, in that order; junction bases with no gene match: 8. CDR3 sequence (DNA): TGTGCCTGGAGTGGCACAGGGGGAGTCCCCAATGAGCAGTTCTTC. Its translation: CAWSGTGGVPNEQFF.

This rearrangement joins TRBV28 to TRBJ1-1; D gene uncertain. The germline V gene has CDR1 MDHEN and CDR2 SYDVKM. V lost 6 bases, J lost 4 bases, and 24 bases lay in between. The CDR3 consists of 17 residues. The CDR3 DNA sequence: TGTGCCAGCAGCCTGTGGACGGGCCTCGGATCGGCCACTGAAGCTTTCTTT. Protein product: CASSLWTGLGSATEAFF.

The gene calls are TRBV5-4 and TRBJ2-1, with TRBD1 matching over 9 bases. V trimming: 4 bases; J trimming: 0 bases; junction bases outside the gene matches: 5. CDR1 is SGHNT, CDR2 YYREEE, per germline (reference sequence). The CDR3 is 16 amino acids. The CDR3 here is CASSRGGQGSYNEQFF. CDR3 bases: TGTGCCAGCAGCCGCGGGGGACAGGGCTCCTACAATGAGCAGTTCTTC.

The CDR3 loop reads CSATRTTQAFF. For the CDR3, the DNA is TGCAGTGCTACTAGGACAACGCAAGCTTTCTTT. This chain connects TRBV20-1 to TRBJ1-1, with D possibly being TRBD1 (5 bases). The CDR3 has 11 amino acids. With 4 bases removed from V and 9 bases from J, the gap between germline ends came to 12 bases. The germline CDR1 and CDR2 sequences are DFQATT and SNEGSKA (reference sequence).

The V gene is TRBV7-2, the J gene TRBJ2-1; TRBD2 matches at 8 bases. J lost 0 bases, V lost 0 bases, and 7 bases had no gene match. The CDR3 contains 18 residues. Germline CDR1 is SGHTA and CDR2 is FQGNSA. CDR3 sequence: CASSLALREATSYNEQFF. DNA of the CDR3: TGTGCCAGCAGCTTAGCGCTGCGGGAGGCTACCTCCTACAATGAGCAGTTCTTC.

The CDR3 sequence is CASSLWGLAGAYNEQFF. The CDR3 nucleotides read TGTGCCAGCAGTTTATGGGGACTAGCGGGAGCCTACAATGAGCAGTTCTTC. This chain connects TRBV27 to TRBJ2-1; 14 nucleotides match TRBD2. Germline V lookup: CDR1 MNHEY, CDR2 SMNVEV (reference sequence). The CDR3 has 17 residues. V was pared by 1 base and J by 2 bases, with 1 base of the junction left unmatched.

J is TRBJ2-7 and V is TRBV25-1; possible D gene TRBD1, 5 bases. This CDR3 has 13 amino acids. Germline values: CDR1 MGHDK, CDR2 SYGVNS. V was shortened by 8 bases and J by 5 bases, with 16 bases between the two germline ends. The CDR3 reads CASANPGFHEQYF. The CDR3 nucleotides read TGTGCCAGCGCAAATCCAGGGTTCCACGAGCAGTACTTC.

The J gene is TRBJ1-2, the V gene TRBV19; no definite D call. The germline CDR1 and CDR2 sequences are LNHDA and SQIVND (reference sequence). Trimming took 2 bases from V and 5 from J, leaving 18 bases between them. The CDR3 runs 16 residues. The CDR3 DNA reads as TGTGCCAGTAGTATAAGTGCTTCCCAGAGGGTTTATGGCTACACCTTC. Its protein product is CASSISASQRVYGYTF.

The J gene is TRBJ2-3, the V gene TRBV19; 7 nucleotides align to TRBD2. The CDR3 is 14 residues long. CDR1 is LNHDA, CDR2 SQIVND, per germline (reference sequence). J gave up 2 bases and V 6 bases, and 5 bases lay outside the gene matches. This CDR3 reads CASRPRGDTDTQYF. CDR3 DNA sequence: TGTGCCAGTAGACCACGGGGGGACACAGATACGCAGTATTTT.